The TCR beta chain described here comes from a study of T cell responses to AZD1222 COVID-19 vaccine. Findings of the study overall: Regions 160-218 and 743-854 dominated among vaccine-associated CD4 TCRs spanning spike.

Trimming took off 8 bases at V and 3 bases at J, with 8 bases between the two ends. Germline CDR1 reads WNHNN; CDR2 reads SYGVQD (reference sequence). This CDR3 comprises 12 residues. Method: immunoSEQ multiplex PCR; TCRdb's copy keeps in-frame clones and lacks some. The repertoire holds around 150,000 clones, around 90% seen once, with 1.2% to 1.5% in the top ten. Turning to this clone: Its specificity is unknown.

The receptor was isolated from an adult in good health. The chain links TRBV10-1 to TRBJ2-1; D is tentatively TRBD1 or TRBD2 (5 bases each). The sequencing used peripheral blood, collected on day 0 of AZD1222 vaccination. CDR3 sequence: CASGGHYNEQFF. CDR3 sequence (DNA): TGCGCCAGCGGGGGTCACTACAATGAGCAGTTCTTC.